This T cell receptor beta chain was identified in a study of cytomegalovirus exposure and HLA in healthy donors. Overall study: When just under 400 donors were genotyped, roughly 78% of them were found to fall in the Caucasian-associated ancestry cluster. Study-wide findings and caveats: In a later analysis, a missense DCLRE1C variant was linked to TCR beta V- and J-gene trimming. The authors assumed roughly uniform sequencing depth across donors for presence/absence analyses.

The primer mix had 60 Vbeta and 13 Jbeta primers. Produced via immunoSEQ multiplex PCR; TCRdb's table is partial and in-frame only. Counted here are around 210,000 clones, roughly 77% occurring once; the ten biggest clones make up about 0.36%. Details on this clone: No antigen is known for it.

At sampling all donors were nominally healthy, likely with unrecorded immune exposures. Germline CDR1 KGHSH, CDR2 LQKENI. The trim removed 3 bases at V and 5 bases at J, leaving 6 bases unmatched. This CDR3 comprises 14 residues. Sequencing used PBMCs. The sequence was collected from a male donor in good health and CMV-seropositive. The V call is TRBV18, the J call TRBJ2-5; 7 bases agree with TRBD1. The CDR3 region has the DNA TGTGCCAGCTCACCTACAGGGGCCGGGGAGACCCAGTACTTC. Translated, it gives CASSPTGAGETQYF.